These 13 T cell receptor beta chains were sequenced from one sample in a study of CD8 T cells in Susac syndrome. A quantity of about 0.5 to 1 ug RNA underwent reverse transcription using random hexamers. TCRdb re-derived calls from the immunoSEQ multiplex PCR reads in MiXCR, one entry per CDR3 protein. This table has more than 80,000 distinct CDR3 sequences, less than 95% appearing once. The specimen was CD8+ T cells from PBMCs. The receptors were gathered from a human donor with Susac syndrome.

This chain links TRBV4-1 with TRBJ1-6; a possible D gene is TRBD1 (5 bases). The germline V gene has CDR1 MGHRA and CDR2 YSYEKL. The CDR3 has 15 residues. Trimming removed 1 base at V and 8 bases at J, with 12 bases between. CDR3 sequence (DNA): TGCGCCAGCAGCCAAGGGCAGGGTCCCGATTCACCCCTCCACTTT. This translates into CASSQGQGPDSPLHF.

The gene calls are TRBV11-2 and TRBJ2-1; D gene uncertain. CDR3 size: 18 residues. Per the germline V gene, CDR1 is SGHAT and CDR2 is FQNNGV. V lost 4 bases and J 2 bases, leaving 21 bases between the germline ends. The chain's CDR3 is CASSSAPPTSPAYNEQFF. CDR3 DNA: TGTGCCAGCAGCTCGGCGCCGCCTACCAGCCCAGCCTACAATGAGCAGTTCTTC.

The chain links TRBV5-4 to TRBJ1-4; TRBD1 agrees at 8 bases. The CDR3 consists of 14 residues. Trimming took 2 bases from V and 12 from J; bases not matched to a gene: 9. Germline CDR1 SGHNT, CDR2 YYREEE (reference sequence). The CDR3 is CASSLAGGPRQLFF. In DNA form, the CDR3 reads TGTGCCAGCAGCTTAGCAGGGGGCCCAAGACAACTGTTTTTT.

The chain has TRBV28 and TRBJ2-5, with 8 bases fitting TRBD1. The CDR3 loop spans 15 amino acids. CDR1 is MDHEN and CDR2 is SYDVKM in the germline V gene. V lost 2 bases, J lost 4 bases, and 6 bases stayed unmatched. The CDR3 sequence: CASSLRDRSRETQYF. DNA of the CDR3: TGTGCCAGCAGTTTAAGGGACAGGTCTCGAGAGACCCAGTACTTC.

The V and J genes are TRBV9 and TRBJ1-1; D gene unclear. The V end lost 0 bases, the J end lost 3 bases, and 12 bases lay between the germline ends. Germline V gene lookup returns CDR1 SGDLS and CDR2 YYNGEE. The CDR3 is made up of 15 amino acids. The CDR3 sequence is CASSVVSRLDTEAFF. CDR3 nucleotides: TGTGCCAGCAGCGTAGTGAGCAGGCTGGACACTGAAGCTTTCTTT.

The V call is TRBV19, the J call TRBJ1-1; a possible D gene is TRBD1 (5 bases). CDR3 length equals 12 residues. Trimming shortened V by 6 bases and J by 7 bases, and 12 bases separated the two germline ends. CDR1 and CDR2 (germline): LNHDA, SQIVND (reference sequence). This CDR3 is CASSAGLLEAFF. CDR3 in DNA: TGTGCCAGTAGCGCGGGACTCCTTGAAGCTTTCTTT.

The chain carries TRBV7-7 and TRBJ2-7; 11 nucleotides line up with TRBD1. Germline V gene data show CDR1 as SSHAT and CDR2 as FNYEAQ (reference sequence). The junction had 14 bases not matched to a gene; V was cut back by 8 bases and J by 5 bases. This CDR3 contains 16 residues. The CDR3 loop reads CASPGTGGSPSHEQYF. The CDR3 DNA reads TGTGCCAGCCCCGGGACAGGGGGTAGCCCGTCCCACGAGCAGTACTTC.

The chain uses TRBV9 and TRBJ2-7, with 7 bases lining up with TRBD1. This CDR3 has 14 residues. Germline loops: CDR1 SGDLS, CDR2 YYNGEE. The junction had 5 bases not matched to a gene; V was cut back by 2 bases and J by 3 bases. CDR3 DNA: TGTGCCAGCAGCGTCCAGGGGGAGAGCTACGAGCAGTACTTC. This sequence encodes CASSVQGESYEQYF.

The rearrangement links TRBV7-8 to TRBJ2-5; TRBD1 matches at 9 bases. The junction had 8 bases not matched to a gene; V was cut back by 4 bases and J by 2 bases. This CDR3 comprises 16 residues. The germline gives CDR1 SGHVS, CDR2 FQNEAQ. The CDR3 DNA reads TGTGCCAGCAGCTCGGGACAGGGATGGGGACAAGAGACCCAGTACTTC. Protein: CASSSGQGWGQETQYF.

V is TRBV15 and J is TRBJ2-3; D is unresolved. The CDR3 contains 15 residues. Trimming shortened V by 0 bases and J by 4 bases, and 11 bases separated the two germline ends. Germline V gene sequence: CDR1 LNHNV, CDR2 YYDKDF (reference sequence). The CDR3 protein is CATSRDGGVPDTQYF. The CDR3 coding sequence is TGTGCCACCAGCAGAGACGGTGGGGTTCCAGATACGCAGTATTTT.

CDR3 sequence reads: CSAGQLHNEQFF. CDR3 nucleotides: TGCAGCGCGGGGCAGCTCCACAATGAGCAGTTCTTC. The chain links TRBV29-1 to TRBJ2-1; D may be TRBD1 or TRBD2 (5 bases each). From germline, CDR1 is SQVTM and CDR2 ANQGSEA. The CDR3 spans 12 residues. Trimming removed 7 bases from V and 5 bases from J, with 12 bases in between.

The rearrangement uses TRBV9 and TRBJ2-7, with D unclear. The CDR3 is made up of 13 amino acids. The ends were cut back, 3 bases at V and 0 bases at J, with 7 bases in the middle. Germline V CDR1 and CDR2: SGDLS, YYNGEE. Written as DNA, the CDR3 is TGTGCCAGCAGCGCTGCCCTCTCCTACGAGCAGTACTTC. It translates to CASSAALSYEQYF.

V gene TRBV2 combines with J gene TRBJ2-1, with D possibly matching TRBD2 (6 bases). The germline V and J ends were trimmed by 1 base and 5 bases, with 12 bases remaining between them. The CDR3 has 15 amino acids. Per the germline V gene, CDR1 is SNHLY and CDR2 is FYNNEI. CDR3 protein: CASSEEGLMHNEQFF. The CDR3 nucleotides are TGTGCCAGCAGTGAAGAGGGACTGATGCACAATGAGCAGTTCTTC.